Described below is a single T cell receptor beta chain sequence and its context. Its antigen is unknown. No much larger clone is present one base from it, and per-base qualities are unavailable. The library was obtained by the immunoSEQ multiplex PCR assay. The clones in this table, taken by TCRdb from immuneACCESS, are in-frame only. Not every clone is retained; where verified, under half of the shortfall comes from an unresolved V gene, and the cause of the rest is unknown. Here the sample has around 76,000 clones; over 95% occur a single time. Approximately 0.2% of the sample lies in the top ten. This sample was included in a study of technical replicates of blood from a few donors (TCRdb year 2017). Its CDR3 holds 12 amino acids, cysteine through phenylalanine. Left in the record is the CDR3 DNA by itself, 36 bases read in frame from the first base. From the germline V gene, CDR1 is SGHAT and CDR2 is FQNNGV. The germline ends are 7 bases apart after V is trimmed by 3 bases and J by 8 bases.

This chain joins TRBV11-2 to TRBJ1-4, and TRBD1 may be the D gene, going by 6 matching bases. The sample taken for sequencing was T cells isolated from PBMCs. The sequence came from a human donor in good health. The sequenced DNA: TGTGCCAGCAGCTTTACAGGGGAAAAACTGTTTTTT. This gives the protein CASSFTGEKLFF.